This T cell receptor beta chain appears in the sequencing data of a study of blood T cells in healthy people across ages. Study-level points and caveats: Among T cells, TCR beta diversity per million cells dropped roughly linearly as age rose.

Every sample gave at least 5.5 micrograms of total RNA when it was extracted. A word on this clonotype: What it binds is not known. One end of the junction fails to match germline, which may point to a read error.

Germline V gene sequence: CDR1 DFQATT, CDR2 SNEGSKA (reference sequence). The CDR3 is 15 residues long. The use of a sample-barcoded 5' primer and a J-beta primer mix characterized a second PCR of roughly 6 to 11 cycles. TCRdb redid the calling of the 5' RACE reads with MiXCR, one entry per CDR3 protein. Counted here are hundreds of thousands of distinct CDR3 sequences, more than 20% occurring once; the ten biggest clones make up approximately 3.6%. This chain links TRBV20-1 with TRBJ2-5; 7 bases match TRBD2. This receptor was taken from a man between 65 and 85 years old in good health. The sample taken for sequencing was blood. This CDR3 is CSASGGEGSYNEPFF. CDR3 nucleotide sequence: TGCAGTGCTAGTGGGGGGGAGGGGTCCTACAATGAGCCGTTCTTC.